The entry below describes one T cell receptor (beta chain). The sample is drawn from a study of cytomegalovirus exposure and HLA in healthy donors. The overall study: Findings of an earlier analysis included some 120 million unique TCR beta sequences from roughly 200 million T cells.

Trimming cost V 3 bases and J 10 bases; bases outside gene matches: 9. The CDR3 is 14 amino acids. CDR1 and CDR2 (germline): LNHDA, SQIVND (reference sequence). It was with 60 Vbeta and 13 Jbeta primers that the PCR ran. The data were produced by immunoSEQ multiplex PCR, yet TCRdb's version contains in-frame clones alone and is incomplete. In the table there are around 99,000 clones, 81% of which are singletons. V gene TRBV19 combines with J gene TRBJ1-1, with TRBD1 matching 9 bases. The TCR was taken from a man aged 25 to 40 in good health and CMV-seronegative. Sequenced sample: PBMCs. CDR3 in amino acids: CASSIRDRERVAFF. CDR3 bases: TGTGCCAGTAGTATTCGGGACAGGGAACGGGTAGCTTTCTTT.